This T cell receptor (beta chain) was captured by sequencing in a study of early T cells in non-severe SARS-CoV-2 infection. On the study more broadly: RNA in bulk from unsorted whole blood was sequenced, and chains were unpaired.

There are a few counts of this clonotype. Antigen: not known. V dropped 8 bases and J dropped 1 base, with 1 base sitting between them. The CDR3 totals 10 residues. Germline CDR1 and CDR2: ENHRY and SYGVKD. Study-level points and caveats: Matching with VDJdb favored anti-spike CD8 responses (missing private and CD4 specificities).

Individual cDNA molecules were tagged with unique molecular identifiers. TCRdb used MiXCR to reprocess the 5' RACE reads, holding one entry per CDR3 protein. This table holds roughly 75,000 distinct CDR3 sequences, over 9.5% found once. The source material was whole blood. This clonotype was sampled from an adult who was a healthcare worker with PCR-confirmed SARS-CoV-2 infection or an uninfected control (not recorded which). The chain joins TRBV10-3 to TRBJ2-3; D gene unclear. In DNA form, the CDR3 reads TGTGCCATCGGCACAGATACGCAGTATTTT. It encodes CAIGTDTQYF.